The present TCR beta chain was sequenced within a study of patients and donors after allogeneic stem cell transplantation. The CDR3 runs 16 residues. Germline assignment: CDR1 SGHAT and CDR2 FQNNGV. Between the trimmed V and J ends, which lost 5 bases and 2 bases, there was a span of 16 bases. MiXCR, applied by TCRdb to the RT-PCR reads, yields one record per CDR3 protein. Of about 110,000 distinct CDR3 sequences listed, less than 45% were seen once; the top ten hold roughly 27%. The sequenced sample consisted of blood, either unsorted or a sorted T cell fraction (not recorded which). The receptor's source is a human donor who was either an allogeneic HSCT recipient or a stem cell or donor lymphocyte infusion donor (not recorded which). It is not recorded whose cells these are; they may come from a transplant donor. This chain links TRBV11-2 with TRBJ1-3, with D maybe TRBD1 (5 bases). DNA for the CDR3: TGTGCCAGCAGCCACGGGGCAGGGAAACCTGGAAACACCATATATTTT. It encodes CASSHGAGKPGNTIYF.